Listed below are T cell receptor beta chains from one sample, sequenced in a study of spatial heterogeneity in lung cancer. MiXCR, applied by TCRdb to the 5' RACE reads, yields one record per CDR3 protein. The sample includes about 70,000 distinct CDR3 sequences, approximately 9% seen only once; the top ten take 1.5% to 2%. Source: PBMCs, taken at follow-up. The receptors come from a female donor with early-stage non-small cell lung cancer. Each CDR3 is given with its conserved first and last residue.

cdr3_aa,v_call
CASSQEGASNTEAFF,TRBV3-1
CASSLSLGGNYGYTF,TRBV7-9
CASIWGVGRTEAFF,TRBV28
CSVALSSGANVLTF,TRBV29-1
CSVLTFSNTEAFF,TRBV29-1
CASSPDSLNTEAFF,TRBV3-1
CATGSSLNQPQHF,TRBV15
CASSTPDGRYEQYF,TRBV28
CASSFGGLVSEKLFF,TRBV5-4
CASSSTGETEAFF,TRBV27
CSVSSSSYNEQFF,TRBV20-1
CASATSGRGDTQYF,TRBV7-9
CASSLDPAYEQYF,TRBV7-9
CASSVRTNTEAFF,TRBV9
CATNQWGTGAPTF,TRBV25-1
CASSALGDAYNEQFF,TRBV9
CATSDRRNTIYF,TRBV24-1
CASNFSPSGTGGTEAFF,TRBV5-1
CASSSWEGKNEQFF,TRBV19
CASSTDEETQYF,TRBV6-5
CASSRPNSYGYTF,TRBV12-3/TRBV12-4
CASSPSLFNEKLFF,TRBV5-1
CASSLIISEQYF,TRBV7-9
CASSLARTSPDF,TRBV12-3/TRBV12-4
CSATFTSGAYNEQFF,TRBV20-1
CASSLSQRNTEAFF,TRBV5-1
CASSDREREKLFF,TRBV12-3/TRBV12-4
CSAPKTAGSYNSPLHF,TRBV20-1
CASSFTGGGPQHF,TRBV5-1
CASSFFHPNTEAFF,TRBV7-8
CASSPPGGENTEAFF,TRBV18
CASRTVGDSGANVLTF,TRBV6-1
CASTLVGPGRTYEQYF,TRBV27
CASSEGENTEAFF,TRBV18
CASSPSLREEDTQYF,TRBV4-2
CASSLAVNTDTQYF,TRBV11-2
CASRLGPYNEQFF,TRBV25-1
CASSDPSGGTTGELFF,TRBV2
CASSPQDSYGYTF,TRBV7-9
CAWGRSSYNSPLHF,TRBV30
CSVPTTSDTGELFF,TRBV29-1
CASSPSTPIVSGANVLTF,TRBV9
CAISWGGSEGYEQYF,TRBV10-3
CASSYPSGPQHF,TRBV6-2/TRBV6-3
CASSYSGGISYEQYF,TRBV6-5
CASSLYDDTFEQYF,TRBV5-4
CASSLGPSGVYEQYF,TRBV5-1
CASSPGQSTDTQYF,TRBV12-3/TRBV12-4
CASSRTGLEELFF,TRBV18
CAISLQGVGQPQHF,TRBV10-3
CASSSLGAGVGNEQFF,TRBV7-6
CASGTDTQYF,TRBV10-3
CASSFFGETKNIQYF,TRBV11-1
CASSVEAGPYEQYF,TRBV9
CASSLDSYGYTF,TRBV12-3/TRBV12-4
CSAPGLDNEKLFF,TRBV20-1